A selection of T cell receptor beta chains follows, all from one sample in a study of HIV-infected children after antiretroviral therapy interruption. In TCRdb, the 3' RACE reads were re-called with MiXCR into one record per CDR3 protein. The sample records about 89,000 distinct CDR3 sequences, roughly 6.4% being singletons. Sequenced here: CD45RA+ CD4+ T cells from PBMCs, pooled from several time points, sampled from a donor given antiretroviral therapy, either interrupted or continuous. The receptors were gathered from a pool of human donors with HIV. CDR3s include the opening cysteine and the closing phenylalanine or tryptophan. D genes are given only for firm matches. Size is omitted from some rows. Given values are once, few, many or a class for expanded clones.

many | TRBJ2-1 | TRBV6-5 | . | CASKDRNYNEQFF | TGTGCCAGCAAGGACAGAAACTACAATGAGCAGTTCTTC
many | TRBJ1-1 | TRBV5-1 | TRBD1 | CASRQSGTGVTEAFF | TGCGCCAGCAGGCAATCCGGGACAGGGGTTACTGAAGCTTTCTTT
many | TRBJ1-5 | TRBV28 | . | CASRGGSGRPQHF | TGTGCCAGCAGGGGGGGGTCGGGCAGGCCCCAGCATTTT
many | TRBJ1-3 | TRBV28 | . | CASSWRDTIYF | TGTGCCAGCAGTTGGAGGGACACCATATATTTT
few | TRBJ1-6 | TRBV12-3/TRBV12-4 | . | CASSPYRGSPLHF | TGTGCCAGCAGTCCGTACCGGGGTTCACCCCTCCACTTT
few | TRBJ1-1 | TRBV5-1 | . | CANQVRGDTEAFF | TGCGCCAACCAAGTCAGGGGTGACACTGAAGCTTTCTTT
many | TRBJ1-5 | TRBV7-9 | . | CASSLEGRQPQHF | TGTGCCAGCAGCTTGGAGGGGAGGCAGCCCCAGCATTTT
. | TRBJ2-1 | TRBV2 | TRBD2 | CASSLAGEDEQFF | TGTGCCAGCAGTTTAGCGGGGGAAGATGAGCAGTTCTTC
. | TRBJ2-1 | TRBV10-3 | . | CAISEYDWKDYNEQFF | TGTGCCATCAGTGAGTACGACTGGAAAGACTACAATGAGCAGTTCTTC
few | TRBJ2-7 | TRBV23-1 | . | CASSQFGLDYEQYF | TGCGCCAGCAGTCAATTTGGTCTGGACTACGAGCAGTACTTC
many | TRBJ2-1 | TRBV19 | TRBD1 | CASSKTGGAFDEQFF | TGTGCCAGTAGCAAGACAGGGGGCGCTTTCGATGAGCAGTTCTTC
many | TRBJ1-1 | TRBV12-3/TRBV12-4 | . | CASSSGQNTEAFF | TGTGCCAGCAGCTCCGGACAGAACACTGAAGCTTTCTTT
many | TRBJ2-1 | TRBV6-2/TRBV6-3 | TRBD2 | CASSGSGPEQFF | TGTGCCAGCAGTGGTAGCGGGCCGGAGCAGTTCTTC
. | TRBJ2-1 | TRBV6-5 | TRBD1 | CASSYTTGGYGEQFF | TGTGCCAGCAGTTACACGACAGGGGGCTACGGTGAGCAGTTCTTC
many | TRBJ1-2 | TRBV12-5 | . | CASVSGREDGYTF | TGTGCTAGTGTCTCTGGCAGGGAGGATGGCTACACCTTC
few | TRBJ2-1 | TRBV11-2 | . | CASSLGGLQVPLSYNEQFF | TGTGCCAGCAGCTTAGGGGGGTTACAAGTGCCCCTCTCCTACAATGAGCAGTTCTTC
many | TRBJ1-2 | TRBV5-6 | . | CASSRRQRTPRYGYTF | TGTGCCAGCAGCCGTCGACAGAGAACCCCTAGGTATGGCTACACCTTC
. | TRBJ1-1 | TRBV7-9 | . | CASSLDNRGGTEAFF | TGTGCCAGCAGCTTAGACAATAGAGGGGGGACTGAAGCTTTCTTT
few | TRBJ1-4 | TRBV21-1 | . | CASSKLFF | TGTGCCAGCAGCAAACTGTTTTTT
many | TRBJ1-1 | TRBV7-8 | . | CASSLGAPGGAFF | TGTGCCAGCAGCTTAGGAGCCCCCGGGGGTGCTTTCTTT
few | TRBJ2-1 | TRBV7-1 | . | CASSSPGRTGEQFF | TGTGCCAGCAGCTCGCCGGGACGTACGGGTGAGCAGTTCTTC
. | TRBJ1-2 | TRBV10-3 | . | CAISDFNGDGYTF | TGTGCCATCAGTGACTTCAATGGGGATGGCTACACCTTC
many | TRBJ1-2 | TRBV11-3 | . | CASSGRDYGYTF | TGTGCCAGCAGCGGGAGAGACTATGGCTACACCTTC
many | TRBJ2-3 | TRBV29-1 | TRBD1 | CSVYRQGSDTQYF | TGCAGCGTCTATCGACAGGGTTCAGATACGCAGTATTTT
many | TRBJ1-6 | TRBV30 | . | CAWSVLRGRNSPLHF | TGTGCCTGGAGTGTACTCCGGGGACGCAATTCACCCCTCCACTTT
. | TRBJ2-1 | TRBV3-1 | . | CASSQGLNEQFF | TGTGCCAGCAGCCAAGGACTAAATGAGCAGTTCTTC
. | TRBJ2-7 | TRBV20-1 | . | CSARDHPQSEQYF | TGCAGTGCTAGAGATCACCCACAGTCCGAGCAGTACTTC
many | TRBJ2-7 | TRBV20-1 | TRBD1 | CSAPPGQGYEQYF | TGCAGTGCACCCCCGGGACAGGGCTACGAGCAGTACTTC
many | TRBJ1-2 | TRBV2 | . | CASTAGDGYTF | TGTGCCAGCACGGCCGGAGATGGCTACACCTTC
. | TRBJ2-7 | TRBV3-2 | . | CASSYRDWGGYEQYF | TGTGCCAGCAGCTACCGGGACTGGGGGGGTTATGAACAGTACTTC
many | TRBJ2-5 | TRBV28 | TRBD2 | CASRMGLAGVQETQYF | TGTGCCAGCAGGATGGGACTAGCGGGAGTTCAAGAGACCCAGTACTTC
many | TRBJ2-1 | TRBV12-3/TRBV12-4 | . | CASSLALSSYNEQFF | TGTGCCAGCAGTTTAGCACTTAGCTCCTACAATGAGCAGTTCTTC
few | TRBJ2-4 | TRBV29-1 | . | CSVGQLAKNIQYF | TGCAGCGTCGGACAGTTAGCCAAAAACATTCAGTACTTC
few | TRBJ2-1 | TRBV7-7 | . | CASSSGNSVYNEQFF | TGTGCCAGCAGCTCCGGGAATAGCGTTTACAATGAGCAGTTCTTC
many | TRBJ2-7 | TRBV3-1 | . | CASGGAEQYF | TGTGCCAGCGGAGGGGCCGAGCAGTACTTC
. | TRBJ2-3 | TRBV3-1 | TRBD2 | CASSPLWGGGTDTQYF | TGTGCCAGCAGCCCCTTGTGGGGGGGGGGCACAGATACGCAGTATTTT
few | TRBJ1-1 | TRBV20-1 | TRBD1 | CSARPRDRAATEAFF | TGCAGTGCTAGGCCCCGGGACAGGGCGGCCACTGAAGCTTTCTTT
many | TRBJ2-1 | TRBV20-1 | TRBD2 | CVTRGGGAYNEQFF | TGCGTTACACGCGGCGGGGGGGCCTACAATGAGCAGTTCTTC
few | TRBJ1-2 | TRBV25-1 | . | CASSERAAPNYGYTF | TGTGCCAGCAGTGAAAGGGCAGCTCCTAACTATGGCTACACCTTC
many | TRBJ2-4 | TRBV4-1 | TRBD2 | CASSLGLAGGRAKNIQYF | TGCGCCAGCAGCCTGGGACTAGCGGGGGGGCGCGCCAAAAACATTCAGTACTTC
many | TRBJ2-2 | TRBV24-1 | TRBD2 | CATSDPSLAGAGELFF | TGTGCCACCAGTGATCCCTCACTAGCGGGAGCCGGGGAGCTGTTTTTT
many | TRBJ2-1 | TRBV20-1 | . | CSARPRSGEQFF | TGCAGTGCTAGACCCAGGAGTGGTGAGCAGTTCTTC
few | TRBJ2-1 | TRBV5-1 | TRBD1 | CASSQTGFASNEQFF | TGCGCCAGCAGCCAGACAGGGTTTGCCTCCAATGAGCAGTTCTTC
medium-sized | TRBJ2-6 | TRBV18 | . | CASSQDISGANVLTF | TGTGCCAGCTCACAGGATATCTCTGGGGCCAACGTCCTGACTTTC
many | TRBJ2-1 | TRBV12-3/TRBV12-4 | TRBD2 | CASSFDLAGEVSYNEQFF | TGTGCCAGCAGTTTTGACCTAGCGGGGGAGGTAAGCTACAATGAGCAGTTCTTC
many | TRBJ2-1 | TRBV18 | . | CASSPPSVNEQFF | TGTGCCAGCTCACCACCCTCAGTCAATGAGCAGTTCTTC
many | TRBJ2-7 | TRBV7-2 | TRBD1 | CASSLVPRQGYEQYF | TGTGCCAGCAGCTTAGTGCCCAGACAGGGCTACGAGCAGTACTTC
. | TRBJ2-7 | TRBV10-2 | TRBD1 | CASIPGQGYEQYF | TGCGCCAGCATCCCGGGACAGGGGTACGAGCAGTACTTC
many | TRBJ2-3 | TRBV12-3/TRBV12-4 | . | CASTEDISDTQYF | TGTGCCAGCACCGAAGACATCTCGGATACGCAGTATTTT
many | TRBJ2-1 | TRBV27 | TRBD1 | CASSFSDRGIEQFF | TGTGCCAGCAGTTTCTCGGACAGGGGCATTGAGCAGTTCTTC
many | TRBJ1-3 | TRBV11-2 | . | CASSLAGNTIYF | TGTGCCAGCAGCTTAGCTGGAAACACCATATATTTT
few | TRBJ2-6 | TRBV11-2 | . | CASSLGFHPGANVLTF | TGTGCCAGCAGCTTAGGGTTCCACCCTGGGGCCAACGTCCTGACTTTC
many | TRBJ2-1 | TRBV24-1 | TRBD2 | CATSDRASGNNEQFF | TGTGCCACCAGTGACAGGGCTAGCGGCAACAATGAGCAGTTCTTC
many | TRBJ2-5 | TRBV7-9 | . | CASSFLSQETQYF | TGTGCCAGCAGCTTTTTGAGCCAAGAGACCCAGTACTTC